Below are 15 T cell receptor beta chains sequenced from a single sample in a study of T-cell reconstitution after alpha-beta-depleted transplantation in children. Library preparation (for TCRbeta) was performed with unique molecular identifiers. Each CDR3 protein is one row after TCRdb ran MiXCR on the PCR reads. The sample lists some 72,000 distinct CDR3 sequences; just under 7.5% were seen once. The sample was PBMCs from the stem cell graft donor, taken from the stem cell graft. The receptors derive from a human donor who donated a stem cell graft to a child with acute lymphoblastic leukemia.

This clonotype was recorded a few times. The chain links TRBV7-2 to TRBJ1-2, with D maybe TRBD1 (5 bases). Germline loops: CDR1 SGHTA, CDR2 FQGNSA. This CDR3 contains 13 residues. V lost 2 bases and J 3 bases, leaving 7 bases between the germline ends. In DNA, the CDR3 is TGTGCCAGCAGCTTACAGACAGACTATGGCTACACCTTC. It encodes CASSLQTDYGYTF.

At least ten counts were recorded for this clonotype. The genes are TRBV20-1 and TRBJ2-3; no firm D call. V was trimmed by 0 bases and J by 6 bases, leaving 10 bases between them. The length of the CDR3 is 13 residues. The germline V gene encodes CDR1 DFQATT and CDR2 SNEGSKA (reference sequence). CDR3 in amino acids: CSARDGRRDTQYF. CDR3 nucleotides: TGCAGTGCTAGAGACGGCCGTCGTGATACGCAGTATTTT.

This clonotype was seen at least ten times. The gene calls are TRBV28 and TRBJ1-2, with unresolved D. The CDR3 contains 12 residues. CDR1 is MDHEN, CDR2 SYDVKM, per germline. The V end lost 2 bases, the J end lost 5 bases, and 6 bases lay between the germline ends. Here the CDR3 reads CASSLARYGYTF. CDR3 nucleotide sequence: TGTGCCAGCAGTTTAGCTCGGTATGGCTACACCTTC.

Many counts were recorded for this clonotype. The chain uses TRBV7-2 and TRBJ1-1; perhaps TRBD1 as D (5 bases). Trimming left V 1 base short and J 1 base short, with 7 bases between. This CDR3 spans 14 amino acids. Germline assignment: CDR1 SGHTA and CDR2 FQGNSA. Here the CDR3 DNA reads TGTGCCAGCAGCTTAGTTGGGGGGAACACTGAAGCTTTCTTT. Amino acids: CASSLVGGNTEAFF.

This clonotype has only a few counts. The chain employs TRBV12-3 or TRBV12-4 and TRBJ2-2; 15 positions agree with TRBD2. Germline trimming cut 6 bases from V and 5 bases from J; bases unmatched to any gene: 4. The CDR3 is made up of 16 amino acids. In DNA, the CDR3 is TGTGCCAGCAGCTCCGGACTAGCGGGAGGGACCGGGGAGCTGTTTTTT. It is translated as CASSSGLAGGTGELFF.

This clonotype was detected many times. The chain carries TRBV6-1 and TRBJ1-2; the D gene is possibly TRBD1 (5 bases). Germline V lookup: CDR1 MNHNS, CDR2 SASEGT. Trimming took off 5 bases at V and 4 bases at J, with 11 bases between the two ends. The CDR3 covers 13 residues. The DNA of the CDR3 is TGTGCCAGCAGTCAAAGGGGCCCCTATGGCTACACCTTC. Amino acids: CASSQRGPYGYTF.

At least ten counts were recorded for this clonotype. This chain joins TRBV5-1 and TRBJ2-5; D is perhaps TRBD2 (6 bases). V lost 0 bases to trimming and J lost 0 bases, with 6 bases between them. The CDR3 has 14 amino acids. Per germline, CDR1 SGHRS and CDR2 YFSETQ. Here the CDR3 reads CASSLGGDQETQYF. CDR3 DNA: TGCGCCAGCAGCTTGGGGGGGGACCAAGAGACCCAGTACTTC.

The chain combines TRBV5-4 with TRBJ2-1; TRBD1 agrees at 10 bases. The CDR3 spans 14 residues. Germline trimming cut 5 bases from V and 7 bases from J; bases unmatched to any gene: 6. Looked up from germline, CDR1 is SGHNT and CDR2 is YYREEE (reference sequence). CDR3 residues: CASRSPGQGNEQFF. The CDR3 nucleotides are TGTGCCAGCAGATCACCGGGACAGGGGAATGAGCAGTTCTTC. The whole variable domain, filled in from reference TRBV5-4 and TRBJ2-1, reads ETGVTQSPTHLIKTRGQQVTLRCSSQSGHNTVSWYQQALGQGPQFIFQYYREEENGRGNFPPRFSGLQFPNYSSELNVNALELDDSALYLCASRSPGQGNEQFFGPGTRLTVL.

This clonotype was found many times. CDR3 bases: TGTGCCAGCAGCCCAAATATGGGGGGCGGTCAGCCCCAGCATTTT. Encoded protein: CASSPNMGGGQPQHF. The chain employs TRBV7-2 and TRBJ1-5; D perhaps matches TRBD1 (6 bases). CDR3 length: 15 residues. V gave up 5 bases and J gave up 6 bases, with 17 bases separating them. Germline values: CDR1 SGHTA, CDR2 FQGNSA.

V gene TRBV10-1 combines with J gene TRBJ2-1; 10 positions agree with TRBD2. V shed 3 bases and J 0 bases; nucleotides not matched to a gene: 2. The CDR3 loop spans 16 amino acids. Germline V lookup: CDR1 WNHNN, CDR2 SYGVQD (reference sequence). This CDR3 reads CASSELAGNSYNEQFF. CDR3 nucleotides: TGCGCCAGCAGTGAACTAGCGGGAAACTCCTACAATGAGCAGTTCTTC.

At least ten counts were recorded for this clonotype. V and J are TRBV29-1 and TRBJ1-1; TRBD1 matches at 8 bases. CDR1 is SQVTM and CDR2 is ANQGSEA in the germline V gene. The CDR3 consists of 13 residues. After removal of 3 bases from V and 4 bases from J, the junction contained 4 bases not matched to a gene. DNA of the CDR3: TGCAGCGTTGATTTAGACAGGGGCACTGAAGCTTTCTTT. Residues: CSVDLDRGTEAFF. Together with reference TRBV29-1 and TRBJ1-1, the CDR3 gives the full variable domain: SAVISQKPSRDICQRGTSLTIQCQVDSQVTMMFWYRQQPGQSLTLIATANQGSEATYESGFVIDKFPISRPNLTFSTLTVSNMSPEDSSIYLCSVDLDRGTEAFFGQGTRLTVV.

This clonotype was seen at least ten times. The chain employs TRBV12-3 or TRBV12-4 and TRBJ2-2; no reliable D call. V lost 2 bases and J lost 6, with 16 bases in between. The CDR3 runs to 16 residues. Here the CDR3 DNA reads TGTGCCAGCAGTTTAACCGGGCGGTTGGCAGCCGGGGAGCTGTTTTTT. It yields the protein CASSLTGRLAAGELFF.

This clonotype appeared many times. Here the CDR3 DNA reads TGCGCCAGCAGCGCGTTGACAGATCCGAATGAAAAACTGTTTTTT. Protein product: CASSALTDPNEKLFF. V usage is TRBV5-1 and J usage is TRBJ1-4, with a weak D call TRBD1 (5 bases). The V gene's germline CDR1 is SGHRS and CDR2 YFSETQ. The CDR3 covers 15 residues. Trimming cost V 4 bases and J 5 bases, with 15 bases left between them.

This clonotype was observed at least ten times. The gene calls are TRBV6-5 and TRBJ1-1; D perhaps matches TRBD1 (6 bases). Per the germline V gene, CDR1 is MNHEY and CDR2 is SVGAGI. Trimming stripped 5 bases from V and 5 bases from J, with 18 bases between. The CDR3 has 15 amino acids. DNA for the CDR3: TGTGCCAGCAGTCTCTCCACAGGGATTGGGACTGAAGCTTTCTTT. It specifies CASSLSTGIGTEAFF.

This clonotype was observed at least ten times. The genes are TRBV7-9 and TRBJ1-2, with D possibly being TRBD1 (6 bases). Looked up from germline, CDR1 is SEHNR and CDR2 is FQNEAQ (reference sequence). The CDR3 is 11 residues long. Trimming removed 5 bases from V and 8 bases from J, with 9 bases in between. CDR3 loop: CASSRQGGYTF. The CDR3 coding sequence is TGTGCCAGCAGCCGCCAGGGGGGCTACACCTTC.